This entry is about one T cell receptor (beta chain). The antigen is undetermined. At one boundary the junction diverges from the germline segment, which might be a read error. The CDR3 has 12 amino acids. The germline V gene encodes CDR1 SGHDN and CDR2 FVKESK. The data stem from a study of T cells in Graves' hyperthyroidism and ophthalmopathy. Broader study findings: A model of 13 V-J pairs discriminated ophthalmopathy from stable hyperthyroidism. Ophthalmopathy was identified by the model a median around 5.9 months ahead of onset.

Amplified TCR beta CDR3 regions derived from RNA transcripts. The HTBI primer set drove a first-round RT-PCR of the TCR CDR3. Via MiXCR, TCRdb re-called the multiplex PCR reads, giving one row per CDR3 protein. Here the sample spans around 500,000 distinct CDR3 sequences, 13% to 15% being singletons. Hyperthyroidism had been newly diagnosed in patients aged 18 to 65, and its duration was under 2 months. Sample: blood. This TCR was sampled from a woman younger than 35 with Graves' hyperthyroidism. The rearrangement uses TRBV14 and TRBJ2-1; D remains ambiguous. Here the CDR3 DNA reads TGTGCCAGCAGCCAACACGGCCCTGAGGAGTTCTTC. Its translation is CASSQHGPEEFF.